A single sample is the source of the 32 T cell receptor beta chains below, sequenced in a study of blood T cells in healthy people across ages. Sample-barcoded 5' priming and a J-beta primer mix drove a second PCR of roughly 6 to 12 cycles. From the 5' RACE reads, TCRdb called clonotypes with MiXCR, one entry per CDR3 protein. The sample includes 650,000 to 1,000,000 distinct CDR3 sequences, around 45% of them seen just once. The source material was blood. These TCRs come from a man older than 75 in good health.

V and J are TRBV20-1 and TRBJ1-2; 9 nucleotides agree with TRBD1. The germline CDR1 and CDR2 sequences are DFQATT and SNEGSKA (reference sequence). There are 15 residues in the CDR3. V lost 3 bases, J lost 2 bases, and 7 bases stayed unmatched. CDR3 loop: CSARGGTGLNYGYTF. The CDR3 region has the DNA TGCAGTGCTAGGGGGGGGACAGGGTTGAACTATGGCTACACCTTC.

This clonotype occurred a few times. The chain recombines TRBV20-1 with TRBJ2-7; D not certain. The CDR3 spans 12 residues. The V end was cut by 4 bases, the J end by 4 bases, with 11 bases between. Germline values: CDR1 DFQATT, CDR2 SNEGSKA (reference sequence). In nucleotides, the CDR3 is TGCAGTGCTACCATTCTTTCTTACGAGCAGTACTTC. Encoded protein: CSATILSYEQYF.

This clonotype appeared once. The V call is TRBV7-2, the J call TRBJ2-5; tentatively, D is TRBD2 (7 bases). The CDR3 runs to 16 residues. V was pared by 5 bases and J by 4 bases, with 20 bases between. CDR1 is SGHTA, CDR2 FQGNSA, per germline. CDR3 residues: CASSPEGTGGAETQYF. CDR3 in DNA: TGTGCCAGCAGCCCTGAGGGAACGGGGGGCGCAGAGACCCAGTACTTC. The full variable domain, its missing parts supplied by reference TRBV7-2 and TRBJ2-5, is GAGVSQSPSNKVTEKGKDVELRCDPISGHTALYWYRQSLGQGLEFLIYFQGNSAPDKSGLPSDRFSAERTGGSVSTLTIQRTQQEDSAVYLCASSPEGTGGAETQYFGPGTRLLVL.

To note about this clonotype: Germline and junction disagree at one end, which may indicate a read error. The chain employs TRBV5-1 and TRBJ2-7; D ambiguous. Germline-derived CDR1 and CDR2 are SGHRS and YFSETQ. The CDR3 has 14 amino acids. The CDR3 DNA follows: TGCGCCAGCAGTGGTGGCGGACCCTCCTACGGGCAGTACTTC. It translates to CASSGGGPSYGQYF.

This clonotype was recorded a few times. A much larger clone lies a single base off, so this may be a read error. This chain joins TRBV7-9 and TRBJ2-1, with 10 bases lining up with TRBD2. This CDR3 region has 15 residues. V lost 5 bases to trimming and J lost 4 bases; unmatched junction nucleotides: 5. Germline V gene sequence: CDR1 SEHNR, CDR2 FQNEAQ (reference sequence). The CDR3 bases are TGTGCCAGCAGCCCCGGGACTAGCGAGTACAATGAGCAGTTCTTC. This translates into CASSPGTSEYNEQFF.

To note about this clonotype: The junction departs from germline at one end; a sequencing error may be responsible. V usage is TRBV12-3 or TRBV12-4 and J usage is TRBJ2-7; D remains ambiguous. CDR3 length: 14 amino acids. CDR3 protein: CASSLDLLPYERYF. DNA for the CDR3: TGTGCCAGCAGTTTAGATCTGCTACCCTACGAGCGGTACTTC.

This chain joins TRBV6-5 and TRBJ2-5; D gene uncertain. Germline-derived CDR1 and CDR2 are MNHEY and SVGAGI. The CDR3 has 14 residues. V was trimmed by 2 bases and J by 5 bases, leaving 12 bases between them. The CDR3 sequence is CASSYARVWETQYF. The CDR3 bases are TGTGCCAGCAGTTACGCGAGAGTCTGGGAGACCCAGTACTTC.

The chain employs TRBV12-3 or TRBV12-4 and TRBJ2-1; D is unresolved. The CDR3 is 16 amino acids. The V end was cut by 4 bases, the J end by 0 bases, with 13 bases between. CDR3 amino acids: CASSWKMTSSYNEQFF. CDR3 DNA sequence: TGTGCCAGCAGTTGGAAGATGACAAGCTCCTACAATGAGCAGTTCTTC.

Many counts were recorded for this clonotype. CDR3 sequence: CASRTGGQETQYF. The CDR3 region has the DNA TGCGCCAGCAGAACGGGTGGCCAAGAGACCCAGTACTTC. The chain recombines TRBV5-1 with TRBJ2-5, with D hard to call. The CDR3 extends over 13 amino acids. Germline V gene lookup returns CDR1 SGHRS and CDR2 YFSETQ. The ends were cut back, 5 bases at V and 1 base at J, with 9 bases in the middle.

V and J are TRBV27 and TRBJ1-1; D unclear. V lost 10 bases, J lost 10 bases, and 22 bases lay in between. Germline V gives CDR1 MNHEY, CDR2 SMNVEV (reference sequence). This CDR3 spans 13 amino acids. CDR3 nucleotide sequence: TGTGCCACGGGCGGACCCACTGGTAGAGTAGCTTTCTTT. Its translation: CATGGPTGRVAFF.

This clonotype has only a few counts. The chain employs TRBV6-2 or TRBV6-3 and TRBJ2-1, with 9 bases lining up with TRBD2. V was pared by 6 bases and J by 10 bases, with 10 bases of the junction left unmatched. Germline V CDR1 and CDR2: MNHEY, SVGEGT. The CDR3 is made up of 14 amino acids. CDR3 protein: CASRPSGAQEEQFF. DNA for the CDR3: TGTGCCAGCAGACCTAGCGGGGCTCAAGAGGAGCAGTTCTTC.

Only a few counts were recorded for this clonotype. The chain carries TRBV2 and TRBJ2-7; TRBD1 matches at 7 bases. CDR1 is SNHLY, CDR2 FYNNEI, per germline. CDR3 size: 13 residues. With V trimmed by 8 bases and J by 0 bases, 4 bases remained unmatched. The CDR3 is CASGRGSSYEQYF. The CDR3 DNA reads as TGTGCCAGCGGCAGGGGGAGCTCCTACGAGCAGTACTTC.

The rearrangement uses TRBV10-3 and TRBJ2-5; D might be TRBD1 (6 bases). This CDR3 spans 13 amino acids. V was pared by 8 bases and J by 2 bases, with 12 bases between. CDR1 is ENHRY, CDR2 SYGVKD, per germline. The CDR3 DNA sequence: TGTGCCATCGGCGGACAGCTTCAAGAGACCCAGTACTTC. It specifies CAIGGQLQETQYF.

This sequence joins TRBV5-1 and TRBJ1-4; TRBD1 is a possible D gene (6 bases). The CDR3 length is 15 residues. V was trimmed by 4 bases and J by 7 bases, leaving 17 bases between them. The germline CDR1 and CDR2 sequences are SGHRS and YFSETQ. In DNA form, the CDR3 reads TGCGCCAGCAGCCCTGGGGGGGCAGGGCGTGAAAAACTGTTTTTT. Translation gives CASSPGGAGREKLFF.

V and J are TRBV27 and TRBJ2-7; D gene unclear. The germline V gene has CDR1 MNHEY and CDR2 SMNVEV (reference sequence). V was pared by 0 bases and J by 3 bases, with 9 bases between. The CDR3 runs 14 residues. The CDR3 DNA is TGTGCCAGCAGTTTATCCGGAGTATACTACGAGCAGTACTTC. Translated, it gives CASSLSGVYYEQYF.

The chain is built from TRBV6-2 or TRBV6-3 and TRBJ2-5, with 7 bases identical to TRBD1. Germline V lookup: CDR1 MNHEY, CDR2 SVGEGT. The length of the CDR3 is 19 residues. The ends lost 3 bases at V and 1 base at J; junction bases unmatched: 17. CDR3 residues: CASSYSTGKASPSQETQYF. DNA for the CDR3: TGTGCCAGCAGTTATTCGACAGGGAAAGCCTCCCCCTCCCAAGAGACCCAGTACTTC.

This clonotype was found once. The chain has TRBV7-9 and TRBJ2-2, with D hard to call. CDR3 size: 14 residues. Trimming stripped 5 bases from V and 1 base from J, with 8 bases between. Germline V gene data show CDR1 as SEHNR and CDR2 as FQNEAQ (reference sequence). Here the CDR3 reads CASSADLNTGELFF. CDR3 DNA: TGTGCCAGCAGCGCCGACTTGAACACCGGGGAGCTGTTTTTT.

This chain joins TRBV5-1 and TRBJ1-2, with a tentative D call TRBD1 (6 bases). Trimming removed 0 bases from V and 1 base from J, with 10 bases in between. The germline gives CDR1 SGHRS, CDR2 YFSETQ. This CDR3 is built from 15 residues. CDR3 bases: TGCGCCAGCAGCTTGGGAGGGGACATTAACTATGGCTACACCTTC. Translation gives CASSLGGDINYGYTF. The full variable domain, in which reference TRBV5-1 and TRBJ1-2 provide the parts outside the CDR3, is KAGVTQTPRYLIKTRGQQVTLSCSPISGHRSVSWYQQTPGQGLQFLFEYFSETQRNKGNFPGRFSGRQFSNSRSEMNVSTLELGDSALYLCASSLGGDINYGYTFGSGTRLTVV.

This chain connects TRBV7-9 to TRBJ1-4, with 7 bases lining up with TRBD1. The CDR3 contains 15 residues. In germline, CDR1 is SEHNR, CDR2 FQNEAQ (reference sequence). Unmatched junction bases numbered 11, after V lost 5 bases and J lost 8 bases. The CDR3 here is CASSLAGGQAEKLFF. The CDR3 DNA reads as TGTGCCAGCAGCCTGGCGGGAGGACAGGCCGAAAAACTGTTTTTT.

This clonotype was seen only a few times. A read error may produce the germline difference seen at one junction end. V and J are TRBV6-1 and TRBJ2-5; possible D gene TRBD1, 6 bases. CDR3 length: 13 residues. Germline-derived CDR1 and CDR2 are MNHNS and SASEGT. CDR3: CASSVTGKEAQYF. The CDR3 nucleotides are TGTGCCAGCAGTGTAACAGGGAAAGAGGCCCAGTACTTC.

V gene TRBV12-3 or TRBV12-4 combines with J gene TRBJ2-3; TRBD2 matches 10 bases. V shed 5 bases and J 4 bases; nucleotides not matched to a gene: 9. The CDR3 consists of 16 residues. The CDR3 sequence is CASSTGAGGNPDTQYF. The CDR3 DNA sequence: TGTGCCAGCAGTACGGGAGCGGGAGGGAACCCAGATACGCAGTATTTT.

V is TRBV27 and J is TRBJ2-5; TRBD1 matches 8 bases. The germline V gene has CDR1 MNHEY and CDR2 SMNVEV (reference sequence). The V segment lost 7 bases and the J segment 2 bases; nucleotides outside the gene matches: 9. The CDR3 sequence is 15 residues long. The CDR3 region has the DNA TGTGCCAGCAACTGCATCGGACAGGGACAAGAGACCCAGTACTTC. Amino acids: CASNCIGQGQETQYF.

The chain uses TRBV15 and TRBJ1-5; no definite D call. The germline V gene encodes CDR1 LNHNV and CDR2 YYDKDF (reference sequence). The CDR3 spans 14 residues. V lost 1 base, J lost 4 bases, and 8 bases lay in between. For the CDR3, the DNA is TGTGCCACCAGCAGAGCGACTGAGAATCAGCCCCAGCATTTT. This gives the protein CATSRATENQPQHF.

V is TRBV12-3 or TRBV12-4 and J is TRBJ2-1; a weak D match, TRBD1 (7 bases). Trimming took off 1 base at V and 3 bases at J, with 28 bases between the two ends. The CDR3 has 21 amino acids. Here the CDR3 reads CASSLVTGRLVGEARYNEQFF. The CDR3 coding sequence is TGTGCCAGCAGTTTAGTGACAGGGAGGCTAGTTGGGGAGGCCCGCTACAATGAGCAGTTCTTC.

The chain is built from TRBV28 and TRBJ2-7; 7 bases align to TRBD1. Germline V gene sequence: CDR1 MDHEN, CDR2 SYDVKM. J gave up 0 bases and V 7 bases, and 12 bases lay outside the gene matches. This CDR3 is built from 16 residues. CDR3 DNA sequence: TGTGCCAGCACCTCGACCGGACAGGAGAGCTCCTACGAGCAGTACTTC. Translated: CASTSTGQESSYEQYF.

This clonotype was observed a handful of times. V is TRBV7-2 and J is TRBJ2-3; D is unclear. In germline, CDR1 is SGHTA, CDR2 FQGNSA. V shed 2 bases and J shed 5 bases, with 5 bases lying between them. CDR3 size: 12 residues. The CDR3 nucleotides read TGTGCCAGCAGCTTACTCGTAGATACGCAGTATTTT. This encodes CASSLLVDTQYF.

The chain joins TRBV11-2 to TRBJ1-1; 9 bases fit TRBD1. The J segment lost 3 bases and the V segment lost 5 bases, leaving 7 bases of the junction unmatched. CDR3 length equals 15 residues. Germline CDR1 is SGHAT and CDR2 is FQNNGV. This chain's CDR3 is CASSPQTGGHTEAFF. The CDR3 DNA reads TGTGCCAGCAGCCCGCAGACAGGGGGACACACTGAAGCTTTCTTT.

This clonotype was seen at least ten times. The chain recombines TRBV5-1 with TRBJ2-6, with D hard to call. The CDR3 loop spans 15 amino acids. Germline CDR1 reads SGHRS; CDR2 reads YFSETQ. V was shortened by 0 bases and J by 4 bases, with 8 bases between the two germline ends. CDR3 amino acids: CASSLESSGANVLTF. The CDR3 coding sequence is TGCGCCAGCAGCTTGGAGTCTTCCGGGGCCAACGTCCTGACTTTC.

Only a few counts were recorded for this clonotype. The V call is TRBV7-2, the J call TRBJ2-7, with D maybe TRBD2 (7 bases). Germline CDR1 and CDR2: SGHTA and FQGNSA. V lost 6 bases and J 2 bases, leaving 14 bases between the germline ends. The CDR3 is 14 amino acids. Here the CDR3 DNA reads TGTGCCAGCAGGCCTAAAGGGGGGGCCTACGAGCAGTACTTC. It codes for CASRPKGGAYEQYF.

This chain uses TRBV7-2 with TRBJ2-1; D is unclear. The germline V gene has CDR1 SGHTA and CDR2 FQGNSA. The V gene lost 2 bases and the J gene lost 1 base, with 15 bases spanning the gap. The CDR3 spans 17 residues. CDR3 residues: CASSLLGSQGSYNEQFF. CDR3 DNA sequence: TGTGCCAGCAGCTTACTGGGCTCCCAAGGGTCCTACAATGAGCAGTTCTTC.

A word on this clonotype: At one end, the junction sequence differs from germline, possibly due to a read error. V and J are TRBV7-2 and TRBJ1-1, with 7 bases lining up with TRBD1. CDR1 is SGHTA and CDR2 is FQGNSA in the germline V gene. The CDR3 loop spans 14 amino acids. Here the CDR3 DNA reads TGCGCCAGCAGCAAAGAGGGGGCGAACACTGAAGCTTTCTTT. The encoded protein is CASSKEGANTEAFF.

This chain connects TRBV19 to TRBJ2-7; D might be TRBD1 (7 bases). This CDR3 is built from 15 residues. V was clipped by 4 bases and J by 3 bases, with 16 bases between them. The V gene's germline CDR1 is LNHDA and CDR2 SQIVND (reference sequence). The CDR3 region has the DNA TGTGCCAGTAGTAGTGGGGGGACAGAGGACTACGAGCAGTACTTC. Translation: CASSSGGTEDYEQYF.